The rows below give T cell receptor beta chains drawn from one sample of a study of cytomegalovirus exposure and HLA in healthy donors. Using immunoSEQ multiplex PCR, the repertoire was profiled, and TCRdb retains in-frame clones only, with some absent. This table holds some 40,000 clones. The sequenced sample consisted of PBMCs. The receptor set was obtained from a human donor in good health. CDR3s include the opening cysteine and the closing phenylalanine or tryptophan. A D gene is named only where the DNA matches it firmly. Some rows mark clone size as missing; the rest say once, few, many or name a class of expanded clone.

size,V,J,D,CDR3,DNA
-,TRBV6-6,TRBJ1-1,TRBD1,CASSSITGATEAFF,TGTGCCAGCAGTTCGATTACAGGGGCAACTGAAGCTTTCTTT
-,TRBV4-1,TRBJ2-1,-,CASSQAAAGEQFF,TGCGCCAGCAGCCAGGCCGCGGCGGGTGAGCAGTTCTTC
-,TRBV15,TRBJ1-1,-,CATSRDGGRNTEAFF,TGTGCCACCAGCAGAGACGGGGGGCGGAACACTGAAGCTTTCTTT
-,TRBV28,TRBJ2-7,-,CASREPIGSFGDEQYF,TGTGCCAGCAGGGAGCCTATCGGGTCTTTCGGAGACGAGCAGTACTTC
-,TRBV5-4,TRBJ2-5,-,CASSSPGEETQYF,TGTGCCAGCAGCTCGCCGGGGGAAGAGACCCAGTACTTC
-,TRBV30,TRBJ2-7,-,CAWSVLGGTAYEQYF,TGTGCCTGGAGTGTACTGGGCGGGACCGCCTACGAGCAGTACTTC
medium-sized,TRBV27,TRBJ2-1,TRBD2,CASSGTSNEQFF,TGTGCCAGCAGTGGGACTAGCAATGAGCAGTTCTTC
-,TRBV27,TRBJ2-5,-,CASRRGGGETQYF,TGTGCCAGCAGAAGGGGGGGCGGGGAGACCCAGTACTTC
-,TRBV4-2,TRBJ2-7,-,CASSQEGQSSYEQYF,TGTGCCAGCAGCCAGGAGGGACAGAGCTCCTACGAGCAGTACTTC
-,TRBV28,TRBJ2-7,-,CASSSRTASYEQYF,TGTGCCAGCAGTTCCAGGACAGCCTCCTACGAGCAGTACTTC
-,TRBV7-2,TRBJ1-2,TRBD1,CASSSDGWDRGYGYTF,TGTGCCAGCAGCTCTGACGGGTGGGACAGGGGGTATGGCTACACCTTC
-,TRBV7-3,TRBJ1-6,-,CASSDGQPRSPLHF,TGTGCCAGCAGCGATGGACAGCCTCGATCACCCCTCCACTTT
-,TRBV13,TRBJ2-5,-,CASSFRTAETQYF,TGTGCCAGCAGCTTCCGGACAGCGGAGACCCAGTACTTC
-,TRBV19,TRBJ1-2,-,CASSITSQGGRENGYTF,TGTGCCAGTAGTATCACCTCCCAAGGCGGGAGGGAGAATGGCTACACCTTC
-,TRBV9,TRBJ2-7,TRBD1,CASSLSGTGGHEQYF,TGTGCCAGCAGCCTCTCCGGGACAGGGGGCCACGAGCAGTACTTC
-,TRBV19,TRBJ1-5,TRBD1,CASSGTGSSNQHQHF,TGTGCCAGTAGCGGGACAGGGAGTAGCAATCAGCACCAGCATTTT
-,TRBV7-9,TRBJ1-1,-,CARSRRAEAFF,TGTGCCAGAAGCCGCAGGGCTGAAGCTTTCTTT
-,TRBV6-5,TRBJ1-2,-,CASSYSRPGEAGYTF,TGTGCCAGCAGTTACTCGAGGCCCGGAGAGGCCGGCTACACCTTC
-,TRBV6-5,TRBJ1-2,TRBD1,CASRRTGEKNYGYTF,TGTGCCAGCAGACGGACAGGGGAAAAGAACTATGGCTACACCTTC
medium-sized,TRBV7-9,TRBJ1-6,TRBD1,CASSSGTGNSPLHF,TGTGCCAGCAGCTCCGGGACAGGGAATTCACCCCTCCACTTT
-,TRBV5-1,TRBJ1-4,TRBD1,CASSVAGTGMGNEKLFF,TGCGCCAGCAGCGTGGCGGGGACAGGGATGGGGAATGAAAAACTGTTTTTT
-,TRBV5-1,TRBJ1-1,TRBD1,CASSSGQSNTEAFF,TGCGCCAGCAGCTCGGGACAGTCGAACACTGAAGCTTTCTTT
-,TRBV18,TRBJ1-2,-,CASSPGGGSNDYGYTF,TGTGCCAGCTCACCGGGCGGGGGCTCAAATGACTATGGCTACACCTTC
-,TRBV6-4,TRBJ1-2,TRBD1,CASSARTGDGYTF,TGTGCCAGCAGTGCGCGGACAGGGGACGGCTACACCTTC
-,TRBV30,TRBJ2-3,TRBD2,CAWSRLAVTTDTQYF,TGTGCCTGGAGTCGACTAGCGGTGACCACAGATACGCAGTATTTT
-,TRBV30,TRBJ1-1,-,CAWSDSMNTEAFF,TGTGCCTGGAGTGACAGTATGAACACTGAAGCTTTCTTT
-,TRBV18,TRBJ2-2,-,CASSPTGSLNTGELFF,TGTGCCAGCTCACCCACAGGGAGCTTGAACACCGGGGAGCTGTTTTTT
-,TRBV5-4,TRBJ1-2,-,CASSSQGGYGYTF,TGTGCCAGCAGCTCGCAGGGAGGCTATGGCTACACCTTC
-,TRBV6-1,TRBJ2-7,-,CASSEYWGLYEQYF,TGTGCCAGCAGTGAGTATTGGGGGCTCTACGAGCAGTACTTC
-,TRBV5-1,TRBJ1-2,TRBD1,CASSPRTGDPYGYTF,TGCGCCAGCAGCCCCCGGACAGGGGACCCCTATGGCTACACCTTC
-,TRBV10-3,TRBJ1-1,-,CAIRETGKPNTEAFF,TGTGCCATCAGGGAGACAGGTAAGCCGAACACTGAAGCTTTCTTT
-,TRBV18,TRBJ1-1,-,CASSQQGNTEAFF,TGTGCCAGCTCGCAACAGGGGAACACTGAAGCTTTCTTT
-,TRBV11-1,TRBJ2-1,TRBD1,CASSVGTGGFNEQFF,TGTGCCAGCAGCGTGGGGACAGGGGGCTTCAATGAGCAGTTCTTC